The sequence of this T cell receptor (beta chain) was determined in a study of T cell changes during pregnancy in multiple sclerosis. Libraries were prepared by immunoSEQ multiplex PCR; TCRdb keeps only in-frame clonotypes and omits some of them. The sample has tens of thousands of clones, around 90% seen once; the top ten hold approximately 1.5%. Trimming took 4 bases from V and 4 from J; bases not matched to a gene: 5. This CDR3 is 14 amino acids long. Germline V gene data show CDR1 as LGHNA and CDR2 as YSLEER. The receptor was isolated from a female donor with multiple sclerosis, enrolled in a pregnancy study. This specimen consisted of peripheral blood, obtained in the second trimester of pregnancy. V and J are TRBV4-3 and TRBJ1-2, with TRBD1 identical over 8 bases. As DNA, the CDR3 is TGCGCCAGCAGCCCAGGACAGGGAGTCTATGGCTACACCTTC. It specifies CASSPGQGVYGYTF.